This T cell receptor beta chain emerged from a study of human T cells and chemical hapten exposure. Study details: Small discrepancies in pooled library volume mainly accounted for the varying TCR yields per sample.

The time point was: healthy volunteer bleed at 2 weeks. Total RNA came from unfractionated whole blood. In regard to this clonotype: Antigen unknown.

Findings and limits, study-wide: No alteration of TCRs above 1 in 1000 frequency was seen with DPC sensitization.

V gave up 1 base and J gave up 5 bases, with 11 bases separating them. The CDR3 is made up of 13 amino acids. Germline loops: CDR1 SQVTM, CDR2 ANQGSEA. The library attached unique molecular identifiers to individual cDNA molecules. In the original processing: The number of TCRs in each sample had a median of approximately 96,000 and spanned about 20,000 to 690,600. TCRdb ran MiXCR on the RACE reads and lists one entry per CDR3 protein. The authors' filters were not applied to this entry. The sample carries roughly 100,000 distinct CDR3 sequences, roughly 8% recorded once. The rearrangement links TRBV29-1 to TRBJ2-5; no clear D. This clonotype was obtained from a female donor in good health. Some clones in this sample may be carry-over from other donors' samples. Sequencing was performed on whole blood. The CDR3 protein is CSVEVLGWETQYF. The CDR3 coding sequence is TGCAGCGTTGAAGTGCTGGGTTGGGAGACCCAGTACTTC.